This T cell receptor beta chain was documented in a study of CD8 T cells in ankylosing spondylitis. TCRdb itself ran the 5' RACE reads through MiXCR, one entry per CDR3 protein. The sample contains 340,000 or so distinct CDR3 sequences, over 12% of which appear only once. This clonotype came up a few times. Its antigen is as yet unknown. The study, taken as a whole, reports: CD8+ cells made up the disease-linked clones, which were relatively rare in peripheral blood. A motif of fewer than ten highly homologous TCR beta variants was seen as apparently characteristic of ankylosing spondylitis blood.

Germline V gene sequence: CDR1 SGHAT, CDR2 FQDESV (reference sequence). The junction had 5 bases not matched to a gene; V was cut back by 6 bases and J by 4 bases. This CDR3 comprises 14 residues. The chain links TRBV11-1 to TRBJ2-2, with 7 positions matching TRBD1. This receptor was obtained from a male donor with ankylosing spondylitis or in good health (not recorded which). Sample: blood, either unsorted or a sorted T cell fraction (not recorded which). This chain's CDR3 is CASRRQGTTGELFF. Written as DNA, the CDR3 is TGTGCCAGCAGGCGACAGGGCACCACCGGGGAGCTGTTTTTT.